This record concerns one T cell receptor beta chain sequence. Germline V CDR1 and CDR2: MNHEY, SMNVEV (reference sequence). Trimming shortened V by 5 bases and J by 0 bases, and 11 bases separated the two germline ends. This CDR3 contains 16 residues. This specimen belongs to a study of blood T cell repertoires in COVID-19. The wider study: From the United States, Italy and Spain came samples of acute and convalescent COVID-19. PBMCs, B-cell-depleted T cells, or T cells provided the cDNA or gDNA that made up the material.

Per the original data handling: Reference gene primer amplification yielded estimated nucleated cell counts. Sequenced by immunoSEQ multiplex PCR; TCRdb stores in-frame clones only, minus some. Clonal size and the V and J genes are those of that table, whereas D and trimming came from the DNA. The table has tens of thousands of clones, approximately 95% seen once. The specimen was peripheral blood. The TCR originated in a male donor with active COVID-19. The V call is TRBV27, the J call TRBJ1-6; D uncertain. The CDR3 here is CASSREGASYNSPLHF. The CDR3 nucleotides are TGTGCCAGCAGTCGAGAGGGAGCCTCCTATAATTCACCCCTCCACTTT.